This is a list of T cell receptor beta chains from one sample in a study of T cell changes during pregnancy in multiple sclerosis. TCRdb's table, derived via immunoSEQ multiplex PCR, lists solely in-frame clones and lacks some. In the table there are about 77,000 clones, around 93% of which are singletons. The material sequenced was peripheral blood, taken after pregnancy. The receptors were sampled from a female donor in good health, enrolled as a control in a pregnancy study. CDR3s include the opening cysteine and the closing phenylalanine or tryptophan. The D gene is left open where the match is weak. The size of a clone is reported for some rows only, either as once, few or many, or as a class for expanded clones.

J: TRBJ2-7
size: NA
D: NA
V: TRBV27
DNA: TGTGCCAGTAAATCGACTAGTCGCGAGCAGTACTTC
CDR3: CASKSTSREQYF

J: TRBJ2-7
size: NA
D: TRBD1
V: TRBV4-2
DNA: TGTGCCAGCAGCCAAGTAGGGACAGTAAACTACGAGCAGTACTTC
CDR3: CASSQVGTVNYEQYF

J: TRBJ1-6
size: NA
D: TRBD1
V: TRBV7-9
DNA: TGTGCCAGCAGCCCGACAGGGGACGGTTCACCCCTCCACTTT
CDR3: CASSPTGDGSPLHF

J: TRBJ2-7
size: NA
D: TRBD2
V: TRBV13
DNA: TGTGCCAGCAGCTTAGGCCTGGGGGGGGAGCAGTACTTC
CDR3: CASSLGLGGEQYF

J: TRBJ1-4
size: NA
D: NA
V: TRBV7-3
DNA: TGTGCCAGCAGCCTCTGGCCGGGGGAAAAACTGTTTTTT
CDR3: CASSLWPGEKLFF

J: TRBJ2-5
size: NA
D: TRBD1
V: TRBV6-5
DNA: TGTGCCAGCAATAAGGGGGCTCAAGAGACCCAGTACTTC
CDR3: CASNKGAQETQYF

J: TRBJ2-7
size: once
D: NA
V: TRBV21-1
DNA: TGTGCCAGCAGCAAACCACAGGCCTGGGACGAGCAGTACTTC
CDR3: CASSKPQAWDEQYF

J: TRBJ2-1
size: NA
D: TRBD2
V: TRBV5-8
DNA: TGTGCCAGCAGCTCCCAGAGCGGGGGGAAGCAGTTCTTC
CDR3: CASSSQSGGKQFF

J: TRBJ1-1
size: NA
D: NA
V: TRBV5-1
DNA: TGCGCCAGCAGCTTGGAGGAGGGTGCGGGAAACACTGAAGCTTTCTTT
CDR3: CASSLEEGAGNTEAFF

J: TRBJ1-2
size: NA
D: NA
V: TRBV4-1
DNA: TGCGCCAGCAGCCAAGATGACAGCTTGAAGTATGGCTACACCTTC
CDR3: CASSQDDSLKYGYTF

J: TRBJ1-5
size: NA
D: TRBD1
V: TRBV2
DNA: TGTGCCAGCAGTGATACAGGGGTCCATCAGCCCCAGCATTTT
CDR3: CASSDTGVHQPQHF

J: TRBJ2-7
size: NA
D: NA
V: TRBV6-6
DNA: TGTGCCAGCAGACGCTACGGGGGAGACTCCTCCTACGAGCAGTACTTC
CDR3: CASRRYGGDSSYEQYF

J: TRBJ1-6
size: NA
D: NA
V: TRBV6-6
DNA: TGTGCCAGTACTCCGGGAAACTATAATTCACCCCTCCACTTT
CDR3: CASTPGNYNSPLHF

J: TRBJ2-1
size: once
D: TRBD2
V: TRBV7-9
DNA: TGTGCCAGCAGCTTACGTGGGACTAGCGGGGCTAATGAGCAGTTCTTC
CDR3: CASSLRGTSGANEQFF

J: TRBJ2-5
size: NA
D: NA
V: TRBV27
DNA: TGTGCCAGCAGTGCGGGGGCTGGTCCTCAAGAGACCCAGTACTTC
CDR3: CASSAGAGPQETQYF

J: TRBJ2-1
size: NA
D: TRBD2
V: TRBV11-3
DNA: TGTGCCAGTTCCGGGACTAGCTACAATGAGCAGTTCTTC
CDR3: CASSGTSYNEQFF

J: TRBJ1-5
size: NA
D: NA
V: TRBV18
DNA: TGTGCCAGCTCACCCCGGGTGGCGGGACGGGATCAGCCCCAGCATTTT
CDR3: CASSPRVAGRDQPQHF

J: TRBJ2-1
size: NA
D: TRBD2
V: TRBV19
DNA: TGTGCCAGTGCCCTAATGGGGGGAGGGCCCTACAATGAGCAGTTCTTC
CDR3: CASALMGGGPYNEQFF

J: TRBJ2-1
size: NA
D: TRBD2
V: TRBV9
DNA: TGTGCCAGCAGCGAGGGACTAGGATTAGATGAGCAGTTCTTC
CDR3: CASSEGLGLDEQFF

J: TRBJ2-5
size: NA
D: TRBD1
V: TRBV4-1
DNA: TGCGCCAGCAGCCAACCCAGGGGGTCGGAGACCCAGTACTTC
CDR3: CASSQPRGSETQYF

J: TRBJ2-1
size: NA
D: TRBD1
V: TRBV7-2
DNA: TGTGCCAGCAGCTTAGAAAGCCCCTCAGGGGGTGAGCAGTTCTTC
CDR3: CASSLESPSGGEQFF

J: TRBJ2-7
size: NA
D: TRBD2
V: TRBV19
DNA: TGTGCCAGTAGTATTGCTAGCGGGGTATACTACGAGCAGTACTTC
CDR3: CASSIASGVYYEQYF

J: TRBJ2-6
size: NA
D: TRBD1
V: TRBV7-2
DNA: TGTGCCATCGGACAGGGTTCTGGGGCCAACGTCCTGACTTTC
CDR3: CAIGQGSGANVLTF

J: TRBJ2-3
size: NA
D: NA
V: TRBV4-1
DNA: TGCGCCAGCAGCCAAGGGAGGGTGGGATATACGCAGTATTTT
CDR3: CASSQGRVGYTQYF

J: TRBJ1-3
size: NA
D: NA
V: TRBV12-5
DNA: TGTGCTAGTGGTCCCTCAGGGCCCGGAAACACCATATATTTT
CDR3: CASGPSGPGNTIYF

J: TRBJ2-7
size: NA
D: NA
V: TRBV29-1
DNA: TGCAGCGTTGGGACAGCACGTAGCTCCTACGAGCAGTACTTC
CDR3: CSVGTARSSYEQYF

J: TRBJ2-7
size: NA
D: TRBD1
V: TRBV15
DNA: TGTGCCACCAGGGCAGGGGGCGGGTACGAGCAGTACTTC
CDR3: CATRAGGGYEQYF

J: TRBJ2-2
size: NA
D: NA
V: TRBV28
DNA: TGTGCCAGCAGTTTATCCGGGAGGGCCTACAGGGGCACCGGGGAGCTGTTTTTT
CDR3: CASSLSGRAYRGTGELFF

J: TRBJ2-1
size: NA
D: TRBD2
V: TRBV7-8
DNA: TGTGCCAGCAGCTTAGTGACGGGAGGGCCGTTCTTC
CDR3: CASSLVTGGPFF

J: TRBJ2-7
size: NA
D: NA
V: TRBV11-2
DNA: TGTGCCAGCAGCCTCGAGCGGCAGCAGTACTTC
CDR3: CASSLERQQYF

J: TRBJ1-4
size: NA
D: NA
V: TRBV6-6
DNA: TGTGCCAGCAGTCAAGCGAGGGAGGTGGTTGAAAAACTGTTTTTT
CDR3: CASSQAREVVEKLFF

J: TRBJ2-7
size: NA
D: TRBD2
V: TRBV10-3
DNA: TGTGCCATCAGTGGGGCTAGCGGCTACGAGCAGTACTTC
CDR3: CAISGASGYEQYF

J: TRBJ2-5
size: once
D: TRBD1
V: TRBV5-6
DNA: TGTGCCAGCAGCTCACAGGGGAACCAGGAGACCCAGTACTTC
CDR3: CASSSQGNQETQYF

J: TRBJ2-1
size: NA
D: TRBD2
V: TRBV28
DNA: TGTGCCAGCAGTATGAGGACTAGCGGGACGAATGAGCAGTTCTTC
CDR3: CASSMRTSGTNEQFF

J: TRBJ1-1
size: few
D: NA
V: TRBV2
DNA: TGTGCCAGCACTACAGGTAACACTGAAGCTTTCTTT
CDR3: CASTTGNTEAFF

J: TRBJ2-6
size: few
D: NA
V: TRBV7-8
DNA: TGTGCCAGCAGCTTAAAGGGGCTCTCTGGGGCCAACGTCCTGACTTTC
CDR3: CASSLKGLSGANVLTF

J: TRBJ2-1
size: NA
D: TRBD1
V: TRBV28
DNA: TGTGCCAGCAGACCCGCGGGACAGGGTGTATGGGGGGATGAGCAGTTCTTC
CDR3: CASRPAGQGVWGDEQFF

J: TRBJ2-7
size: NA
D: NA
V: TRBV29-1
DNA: TGCAGCGTTGAAACAGCCGATTACGAGCAGTACTTC
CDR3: CSVETADYEQYF

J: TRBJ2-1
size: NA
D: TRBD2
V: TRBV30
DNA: TGTGCCTGGGACCAGACTAGCGCCAATGAGCAGTTCTTC
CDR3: CAWDQTSANEQFF

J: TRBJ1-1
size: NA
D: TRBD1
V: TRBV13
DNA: TGTGCCAGCAGCTTGTCAGGGGGCCCTCTGAACACTGAAGCTTTCTTT
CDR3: CASSLSGGPLNTEAFF

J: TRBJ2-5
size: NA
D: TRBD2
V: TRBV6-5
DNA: TGTGCCAGCAGTCGGACGGGAGGCCTGCAAGAGACCCAGTACTTC
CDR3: CASSRTGGLQETQYF

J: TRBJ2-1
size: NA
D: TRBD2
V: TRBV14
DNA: TGTGCCAGCAGCCGGCGGACTAGCGGGAGAGCCTACAATGAGCAGTTCTTC
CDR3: CASSRRTSGRAYNEQFF

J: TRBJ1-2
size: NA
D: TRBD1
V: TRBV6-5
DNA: TGTGCCAGCAGTGCCACAGGGGTGGGTACTATCGGCTACACCTTC
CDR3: CASSATGVGTIGYTF

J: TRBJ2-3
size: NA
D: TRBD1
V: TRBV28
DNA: TGTGCCAGCAGGACAACAGGGGGGGATACGCAGTATTTT
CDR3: CASRTTGGDTQYF

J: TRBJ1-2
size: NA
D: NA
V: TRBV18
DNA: TGTGCCAGCTCACCCGTGGGAGGCAGATATGGCTACACCTTC
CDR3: CASSPVGGRYGYTF

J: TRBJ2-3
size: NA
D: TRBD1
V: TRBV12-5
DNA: TGTGCTAGTGGTTTGGCCAGACAGGGCCTCACAGATACGCAGTATTTT
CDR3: CASGLARQGLTDTQYF

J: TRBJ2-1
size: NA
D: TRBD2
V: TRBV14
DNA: TGTGCCAGCAGCCGACAGACGGGGGGGCTCAATGAGCAGTTCTTC
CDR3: CASSRQTGGLNEQFF

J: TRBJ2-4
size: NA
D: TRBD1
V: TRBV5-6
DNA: TGTGCCAGCAGCTTGGGTGACAGGGGGGGTAAAAACATTCAGTACTTC
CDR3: CASSLGDRGGKNIQYF

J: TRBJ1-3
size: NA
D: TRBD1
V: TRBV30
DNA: TGTGCCTGGAGTACCGGGACAGCTGGAAACACCATATATTTT
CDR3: CAWSTGTAGNTIYF

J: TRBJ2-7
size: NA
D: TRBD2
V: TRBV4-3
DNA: TGCGCCAGCAGCCAAGTTGCTAGCGGGAGTTACGAGCAGTACTTC
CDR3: CASSQVASGSYEQYF